A selection of T cell receptor beta chains follows, all from one sample in a study of blood T cell repertoires in COVID-19. Sequenced by immunoSEQ multiplex PCR; TCRdb stores in-frame clones only, minus some. The sample carries about 150,000 clones, 80% to 90% recorded once. The source material was peripheral blood. The source is a man between 70 and 80 years old with acute or convalescent COVID-19. The CDR3 runs from the conserved cysteine through the conserved F or W. The D gene is left open where the match is weak. Not all rows give a size; the values are once, few, many and, for expanded clones, a class.

>TRBJ1-6|TRBD1|TRBV6-5|once
TGTGCCAGCGCAACAGGGGGCAATTCACCCCTCCACTTT
CASATGGNSPLHF
>TRBJ2-2|TRBD2|TRBV27|many
TGTGCCAGCAGTTTAGGGGGGGTCGGGGAGCTGTTTTTT
CASSLGGVGELFF
>TRBJ1-4|TRBD1|TRBV23-1|.
TGCACCAGCAGTCAATCGGAGACAGGGCGAAAACTGTTTTTT
CTSSQSETGRKLFF
>TRBJ2-7|TRBD1|TRBV29-1|.
TGCAGCGTTGGGGACAGGGTAACCTACGAGCAGTACTTC
CSVGDRVTYEQYF
>TRBJ2-1|.|TRBV5-1|.
TGCGCCAGCAGCTTGGGCCCCACTAGCTACAATGAGCAGTTCTTC
CASSLGPTSYNEQFF
>TRBJ2-2|TRBD1|TRBV11-3|.
TGTGCCAGCAGCTTGTGGGACAGCGGGGAGCTGTTTTTT
CASSLWDSGELFF
>TRBJ1-2|.|TRBV14|.
TGTGCCAGCAGCCAAAACTTTTGGACAGCGGGCTACACCTTC
CASSQNFWTAGYTF
>TRBJ1-5|.|TRBV5-8|.
TGTGCCAGCAGCTGGGGGGACCCCAATCAGCCCCAGCATTTT
CASSWGDPNQPQHF
>TRBJ2-4|.|TRBV6-2/TRBV6-3|.
TGTGCCAGCAGTTACCTAACGTTGGGGGCGAGGAAAAACATTCAGTACTTC
CASSYLTLGARKNIQYF
>TRBJ2-7|TRBD2|TRBV7-2|few
TGTGCCAGCAGCTTAGCTTCTAGCGGGAGATACTACGAGCAGTACTTC
CASSLASSGRYYEQYF
>TRBJ2-5|TRBD2|TRBV18|.
TGTGCCAGCTCAGGGACTAGATCCCAAGAGACCCAGTACTTC
CASSGTRSQETQYF
>TRBJ2-1|.|TRBV3-1/TRBV3-2|.
TGTGCCAGCAGCCGCGAAGCCCAGGGGAATGAGCAGTTCTTC
CASSREAQGNEQFF
>TRBJ1-2|.|TRBV21-1|.
TGTGCCAGCAGCCTCCCGGGCGGGACAGCTTCTAACTATGGCTACACCTTC
CASSLPGGTASNYGYTF
>TRBJ1-2|TRBD1|TRBV29-1|.
TGCAGCGTTGAAGGCAGGGGGCAGGACTACACCTTC
CSVEGRGQDYTF
>TRBJ2-1|.|TRBV15|.
TGTGCCACCAGCTTTAGCGGCAACTCCTACAATGAGCAGTTCTTC
CATSFSGNSYNEQFF
>TRBJ2-7|TRBD1|TRBV5-6|.
TGTGCCAGCAGCCAGATGGGACAGGGGGTAGTCGAGCAGTACTTC
CASSQMGQGVVEQYF
>TRBJ1-6|TRBD1|TRBV5-8|.
TGTGCCAGCAGCGGACACAGGGGCGTCAATTCACCCCTCCACTTT
CASSGHRGVNSPLHF
>TRBJ1-5|.|TRBV27|many
TGTGCCAGCAGTTTGATAGAGGGTCAGCCCCAGCATTTT
CASSLIEGQPQHF
>TRBJ2-7|.|TRBV28|.
TGTGCCAGCAGGAGACAGAGCTCCTACGAGCAGTACTTC
CASRRQSSYEQYF
>TRBJ2-6|.|TRBV15|.
TGTGCCACCAGCAGAGACCTTGGGGCCAACGTCCTGACTTTC
CATSRDLGANVLTF
>TRBJ2-1|TRBD2|TRBV3-1/TRBV3-2|once
TGTGCCAGCAGCCAAGAGGGGCTAGCGGGAAGATATGAGCAGTTCTTC
CASSQEGLAGRYEQFF
>TRBJ2-7|TRBD2|TRBV5-4|.
TGTGCCAGCGGCCTAGCGGGAGTCTACGAGCAGTACTTC
CASGLAGVYEQYF
>TRBJ2-7|TRBD1|TRBV11-1|.
TGTGCCAGCAGCGTGGGACAGGCCGTCTACGAGCAGTACTTC
CASSVGQAVYEQYF
>TRBJ2-2|.|TRBV14|.
TGTGCCAGCAGCCAAGTCCTGGCTAGCGTGACCGGGGAGCTGTTTTTT
CASSQVLASVTGELFF
>TRBJ2-7|TRBD1|TRBV4-2|.
TGTGCCAGCAGCCAAGAGTGGGCAGGGGGCGACGAGCAGTACTTC
CASSQEWAGGDEQYF
>TRBJ1-3|.|TRBV28|.
TGTGCCAGCCTCTCTGGAAACACCATATATTTT
CASLSGNTIYF
>TRBJ2-5|.|TRBV6-2/TRBV6-3|.
TGTGCCAGCAGTTACCTGGAGACCCAGTACTTC
CASSYLETQYF
>TRBJ2-7|TRBD2|TRBV7-9|.
TGTGCCAGCAGCCCCCGGGTAGCGGGAGAATACGAGCAGTACTTC
CASSPRVAGEYEQYF
>TRBJ1-1|TRBD1|TRBV18|.
TGTGCCAGCTCACGAGCTACGACAGGGCCCTCCACGCCGGCTTTT
CASSRATTGPSTPAF
>TRBJ2-2|TRBD2|TRBV11-3|once
TGTGCCAGCAGCCCCGGGGGGGGTCCATCCTCAAACACCGGGGAGCTGTTTTTT
CASSPGGGPSSNTGELFF
>TRBJ1-1|.|TRBV5-1|.
TGCGCCAGCAGCGAGCAGGGGTTGAACACTGAAGCTTTCTTT
CASSEQGLNTEAFF
>TRBJ1-1|.|TRBV5-4|few
TGTGCCAGCAGCTTGGACTACACTGAAGCTTTCTTT
CASSLDYTEAFF
>TRBJ1-3|.|TRBV14|.
TGTGCCAGCAGCCAAGAGCAGGGGCGTCCGGACACCATATATTTT
CASSQEQGRPDTIYF
>TRBJ2-2|.|TRBV28|once
TGTGCCAGCAGTTTTTTGGGGGCTAACACCGGGGAGCTGTTTTTT
CASSFLGANTGELFF
>TRBJ2-7|TRBD2|TRBV4-3|.
TGCGCCAGCAGCCAAGCTGCTAGCGGGCACTACGAGCAGTACTTC
CASSQAASGHYEQYF
>TRBJ2-3|.|TRBV18|.
TGTGCCAGCTCACCGAGCGGGTACACAGATACGCAGTATTTT
CASSPSGYTDTQYF
>TRBJ2-5|.|TRBV7-9|.
TGTGCCAGCAGCCGGACATGGCCCGAAGAGACCCAGTACTTC
CASSRTWPEETQYF
>TRBJ1-5|.|TRBV27|.
TGTGCCAGCAGTTTACGCGGGGGCGCAAGTCAGCCCCAGCATTTT
CASSLRGGASQPQHF
>TRBJ2-3|TRBD2|TRBV10-3|.
TGTGCCATCAGTTCCCAACGTACTAGCGGGAGCACAGATACGCAGTATTTT
CAISSQRTSGSTDTQYF
>TRBJ2-7|.|TRBV5-4|.
TGTGCCAGCAGCCAGTCGCCGGGGTACGAGCAGTACTTC
CASSQSPGYEQYF
>TRBJ2-3|TRBD2|TRBV7-2|.
TGTGCCAGCAGCCCGACTAGCGGGAGGGATACGCAGTATTTT
CASSPTSGRDTQYF
>TRBJ1-2|.|TRBV10-3|once
TGTGCCATCAGTGAGTTTAGGGGCCCAGAGGCGGGCTACACCTTC
CAISEFRGPEAGYTF
>TRBJ1-3|TRBD1|TRBV28|.
TGTGCCAGCAGCCGGACAGGGGCTGGAAACACCATATATTTT
CASSRTGAGNTIYF
>TRBJ2-3|.|TRBV9|.
TGTGCCAGCAGCGCGAGTTATAGCACAGATACGCAGTATTTT
CASSASYSTDTQYF
>TRBJ2-2|TRBD2|TRBV14|.
TGTGCCAGCAGCCCAATTAAAGGCGGGAGGGCCGTCACCGGGGAGCTGTTTTTT
CASSPIKGGRAVTGELFF
>TRBJ1-5|TRBD1|TRBV23-1|.
TGCGCCAGCAGTCAATACTTCGGGACAGGGGATCAGCCCCAGCATTTT
CASSQYFGTGDQPQHF
>TRBJ2-2|.|TRBV19|.
TGTGCCAGTAGTATGGGGGGGCGCGCGAACACCGGGGAGCTGTTTTTT
CASSMGGRANTGELFF